Here is one TCR beta chain with its context. This clone's antigen is unknown. Per-nucleotide qualities are absent, and no much larger clonotype sits a single base away. From each donor, a single peripheral blood sample of roughly 0.11 L on average was drawn into heparinised tubes. Using a panel that included CD45RO, CCR7, CD25, CD127, CD95 and CD27, naive, central memory, regulatory and stem cell-like memory CD4+ T cells were sorted on a BD FACSAria II. Every sorted population had a purity above 98%. PBMCs were isolated right away by Lymphoprep density gradient centrifugation and were stained directly, without culture. So that batch effects would be minimized, each experiment stained and sorted samples in pairs, pairing one healthy donor with one patient. This entry is derived from a study of beta chain features in type 1 diabetes (dated by TCRdb to 2016 to 2018). Turning to the overall study: Mean age, gender distribution, total cell number and subset yield were not different between patients and healthy donors. A total of about 99,000,000 sorted cells were examined across all samples, and RNA yield correlated strongly with the number of cells per subset. The study compared TCRB repertoires of sorted circulating CD4+ T cell subsets between recently diagnosed type 1 diabetes patients and matched healthy donors. Naive and central memory subsets were obtained from all 30 or so donors, but regulatory and stem cell-like memory subsets were isolated from only 8 patients and roughly 8 healthy donors.

The CDR3 measures 19 amino acids from cysteine to phenylalanine. Just CDR3 DNA is preserved here, 57 bases in frame from base 1. Broad study findings and their caveats: Shorter templates might have been favored by PCR, but patient and control samples were amplified and corrected together, so both groups would have been affected equally by any skew. HLA sub-analyses involved small numbers of individuals, so any influence of HLA type on TCRB rearrangement remained unresolved. Naive, central memory and regulatory TCRB repertoires appeared to be more alike among patients than among healthy donors. At VDJ recombination sites, patients with type 1 diabetes made fewer insertions and deleted more nucleotides, a pattern implying thymic rearrangement abnormalities. Sequencing cDNA rather than genomic DNA could over-represent highly expressing activated cells, although activation and CD3 levels did not differ between groups. A moderate but significant shortening of TCRB CDR3 length was observed in type 1 diabetes patients in all four CD4+ subsets.

The entire isolated RNA was reverse transcribed using the High Capacity cDNA Reverse Transcription Kit, and thus expressed TCRB transcripts were sequenced. Naive, central memory and regulatory T cell samples underwent deep immunoSEQ sequencing, averaging roughly 3.3 million total reads per sample. After sorted cells were lysed in RLT buffer, RNA was extracted with DNase-treated RNeasy Micro or Mini kits, with the choice depending on cell number. Each cell subset was processed on its own to prevent cross-contamination, while patient and healthy donor samples were processed together. Using the immunoSEQ multiplex PCR, TCRB sequences were amplified from cDNA into 87-bp fragments spanning the CDR3 region. The amplicons were sequenced using the Illumina HiSeq platform. The authors' analysis ran thus. Synthetic template baselines were used to correct PCR bias computationally, reads within Hamming distance 2 were collapsed, and singletons that could not be merged were discarded. Reads were aligned to IMGT to assign V, D and J genes, CDR3 length, and insertions or deletions at six rearrangement sites. Clonotype counts were normalized to sorted cell number within each subset before computing true diversity and Gini coefficients with the tcR R package. The overlap coefficient, calculated on TCRB nucleotide sequences, was used to quantify repertoire sharing. As a proxy for the pre-selection repertoire, out-of-frame TCRB sequences from naive cells were analyzed. The source is immuneACCESS, and TCRdb retained only in-frame sequences with V and J called. Part of the clones is not carried over; for the studies checked, unresolved V genes explain less than half of this, and the remainder is unexplained. Clone size and V and J calls were adopted from that table, with D and trimming inferred from the DNA. For this sample there are about 240,000 clones; approximately 15% appear just once. Clones ranked in the top ten supply about 0.019% of the sample.

The TCR comes from a man in his thirties or forties with type 1 diabetes. The chain links TRBV21-1 with TRBJ2-7; the tabulated D call, TRBD1, remains unverified against the DNA. TRBV21-1 represents a pseudogene. Sequencing used naive CD4+ T cells from blood. The cell subset or site label for this specimen denotes: true naive CD4+ T cells. DNA sequence: TGTGCCAGTAACTCCGACAGGGGGCTCGTGAATAGCGGAGGGTACGAGCAGTACTTC. This gives the protein CASNSDRGLVNSGGYEQYF.